What follows are 5 T cell receptor beta chains derived from one specimen sequenced in a study of Ad26.COV2.S vaccination and SARS-CoV-2 variants. Documented treatment: roughly 20 received Ad26.COV2.S at low or high dose, single or two shots; 5 received placebo; per-sample allocation not given. Sampling was performed 63 days after the first vaccine or placebo injection. Here immunoSEQ multiplex PCR was the method, and the copy in TCRdb shows in-frame clones only, minus some. The sample yields fewer than 300,000 clones, 80% to 90% seen once. Source: peripheral blood, taken in a trial of Ad26.COV2.S vaccine versus placebo. The receptors were gathered from a person between 18 and 65 years old who received the Ad26.COV2.S COVID-19 vaccine or a placebo.

The chain couples TRBV6-6 to TRBJ2-7, with 16 bases matching TRBD2. The V gene end was trimmed by 7 bases and the J gene end by 1 base; junction bases not matched to a gene: 4. The CDR3 is made up of 16 amino acids. Germline V gene sequence: CDR1 MNHNY, CDR2 SVGAGI (reference sequence). For the CDR3, the DNA is TGTGCCAGCACCGGGACTAGCGGGAGGGGATCCTACGAGCAGTACTTC. It codes for CASTGTSGRGSYEQYF.

V usage is TRBV11-2 and J usage is TRBJ1-2; D is ambiguous. From germline, CDR1 is SGHAT and CDR2 FQNNGV. The CDR3 consists of 9 residues. The CDR3 nucleotides read TGTAGTACAGCTGGTGGCTACACCTTC. Its translation: CSTAGGYTF.

The DNA for the CDR3 is TGTGCCAGCAGTGAATGGGGGACAGGAGGGCTCTACGAGCAGTACTTC. This translates into CASSEWGTGGLYEQYF. This rearrangement joins TRBV6-1 to TRBJ2-7, with 8 bases lining up with TRBD1. Germline V gene sequence: CDR1 MNHNS, CDR2 SASEGT. The CDR3 sequence is 16 residues long. The V and J ends lost 2 bases and 3 bases, in that order; junction bases with no gene match: 9.

V usage is TRBV19 and J usage is TRBJ1-5; D ambiguous. V lost 7 bases to trimming and J lost 6 bases, with 13 bases between them. The germline V gene encodes CDR1 LNHDA and CDR2 SQIVND (reference sequence). The CDR3 loop spans 13 amino acids. This chain's CDR3 is CASTNPPRQPQHF. For the CDR3, the DNA is TGTGCCAGTACGAACCCCCCCCGTCAGCCCCAGCATTTT.

The chain employs TRBV15 and TRBJ2-3; TRBD1 matches at 7 bases. Germline V lookup: CDR1 LNHNV, CDR2 YYDKDF (reference sequence). The V segment lost 0 bases and the J segment 1 base; nucleotides outside the gene matches: 4. This CDR3 region has 16 residues. CDR3 in amino acids: CATSRDYTGGTDTQYF. CDR3 nucleotide sequence: TGTGCCACCAGCAGAGATTATACAGGGGGCACAGATACGCAGTATTTT. Drawing the rest from reference TRBV15 and TRBJ2-3, the complete variable domain is DAMVIQNPRYQVTQFGKPVTLSCSQTLNHNVMYWYQQKSSQAPKLLFHYYDKDFNNEADTPDNFQSRRPNTSFCFLDIRSPGLGDTAMYLCATSRDYTGGTDTQYFGPGTRLTVL.